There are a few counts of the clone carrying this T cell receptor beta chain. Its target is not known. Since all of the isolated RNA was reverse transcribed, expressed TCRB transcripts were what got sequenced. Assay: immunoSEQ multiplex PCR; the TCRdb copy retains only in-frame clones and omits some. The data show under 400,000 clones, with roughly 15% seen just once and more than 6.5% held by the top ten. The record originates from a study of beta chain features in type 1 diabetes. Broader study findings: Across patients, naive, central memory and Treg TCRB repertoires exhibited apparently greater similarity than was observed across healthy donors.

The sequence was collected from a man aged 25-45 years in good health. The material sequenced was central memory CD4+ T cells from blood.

The CDR3 sequence is CASSVTTGDTQYF. DNA of the CDR3: TGTGCCAGCAGTGTAACGACGGGAGATACGCAGTATTTT. The chain recombines TRBV6-6 with TRBJ2-3; D is uncertain. The V gene's germline CDR1 is MNHNY and CDR2 SVGAGI (reference sequence). Trimming stripped 5 bases from V and 5 bases from J, with 11 bases between. CDR3 length: 13 amino acids.